This TCR beta chain stems from a study of graft-versus-host responses after intestinal transplantation. About the research overall: Recipients underwent multivisceral, liver-intestinal, or isolated intestinal transplants. Findings and caveats of the study: Declining HvG levels early post-transplant were linked to peak circulating GvH clone levels. Analysis identified GvH clones in recipient marrow, with some appearing first in ileum or blood.

A word on this clone: Its target is unknown.

Here immunoSEQ multiplex PCR was the method, and the copy in TCRdb shows in-frame clones only, minus some. The sample carries about 36,000 clones, less than 95% recorded once. The sequence derives from a human donor who was the organ donor for an intestinal transplant. Sequenced material: unstimulated CD4+ T cells sorted from spleen or lymph node cells, taken before transplant.

The CDR3 DNA follows: TGTGCCAGCTCACCGGGACAGGGGCACACTGAAGCTTTCTTT. Protein product: CASSPGQGHTEAFF. The J gene is TRBJ1-1, the V gene TRBV18, with TRBD1 matching 10 bases. The trim removed 3 bases at V and 3 bases at J, leaving 1 base unmatched. Looked up from germline, CDR1 is KGHSH and CDR2 is LQKENI. The CDR3 loop spans 14 amino acids.